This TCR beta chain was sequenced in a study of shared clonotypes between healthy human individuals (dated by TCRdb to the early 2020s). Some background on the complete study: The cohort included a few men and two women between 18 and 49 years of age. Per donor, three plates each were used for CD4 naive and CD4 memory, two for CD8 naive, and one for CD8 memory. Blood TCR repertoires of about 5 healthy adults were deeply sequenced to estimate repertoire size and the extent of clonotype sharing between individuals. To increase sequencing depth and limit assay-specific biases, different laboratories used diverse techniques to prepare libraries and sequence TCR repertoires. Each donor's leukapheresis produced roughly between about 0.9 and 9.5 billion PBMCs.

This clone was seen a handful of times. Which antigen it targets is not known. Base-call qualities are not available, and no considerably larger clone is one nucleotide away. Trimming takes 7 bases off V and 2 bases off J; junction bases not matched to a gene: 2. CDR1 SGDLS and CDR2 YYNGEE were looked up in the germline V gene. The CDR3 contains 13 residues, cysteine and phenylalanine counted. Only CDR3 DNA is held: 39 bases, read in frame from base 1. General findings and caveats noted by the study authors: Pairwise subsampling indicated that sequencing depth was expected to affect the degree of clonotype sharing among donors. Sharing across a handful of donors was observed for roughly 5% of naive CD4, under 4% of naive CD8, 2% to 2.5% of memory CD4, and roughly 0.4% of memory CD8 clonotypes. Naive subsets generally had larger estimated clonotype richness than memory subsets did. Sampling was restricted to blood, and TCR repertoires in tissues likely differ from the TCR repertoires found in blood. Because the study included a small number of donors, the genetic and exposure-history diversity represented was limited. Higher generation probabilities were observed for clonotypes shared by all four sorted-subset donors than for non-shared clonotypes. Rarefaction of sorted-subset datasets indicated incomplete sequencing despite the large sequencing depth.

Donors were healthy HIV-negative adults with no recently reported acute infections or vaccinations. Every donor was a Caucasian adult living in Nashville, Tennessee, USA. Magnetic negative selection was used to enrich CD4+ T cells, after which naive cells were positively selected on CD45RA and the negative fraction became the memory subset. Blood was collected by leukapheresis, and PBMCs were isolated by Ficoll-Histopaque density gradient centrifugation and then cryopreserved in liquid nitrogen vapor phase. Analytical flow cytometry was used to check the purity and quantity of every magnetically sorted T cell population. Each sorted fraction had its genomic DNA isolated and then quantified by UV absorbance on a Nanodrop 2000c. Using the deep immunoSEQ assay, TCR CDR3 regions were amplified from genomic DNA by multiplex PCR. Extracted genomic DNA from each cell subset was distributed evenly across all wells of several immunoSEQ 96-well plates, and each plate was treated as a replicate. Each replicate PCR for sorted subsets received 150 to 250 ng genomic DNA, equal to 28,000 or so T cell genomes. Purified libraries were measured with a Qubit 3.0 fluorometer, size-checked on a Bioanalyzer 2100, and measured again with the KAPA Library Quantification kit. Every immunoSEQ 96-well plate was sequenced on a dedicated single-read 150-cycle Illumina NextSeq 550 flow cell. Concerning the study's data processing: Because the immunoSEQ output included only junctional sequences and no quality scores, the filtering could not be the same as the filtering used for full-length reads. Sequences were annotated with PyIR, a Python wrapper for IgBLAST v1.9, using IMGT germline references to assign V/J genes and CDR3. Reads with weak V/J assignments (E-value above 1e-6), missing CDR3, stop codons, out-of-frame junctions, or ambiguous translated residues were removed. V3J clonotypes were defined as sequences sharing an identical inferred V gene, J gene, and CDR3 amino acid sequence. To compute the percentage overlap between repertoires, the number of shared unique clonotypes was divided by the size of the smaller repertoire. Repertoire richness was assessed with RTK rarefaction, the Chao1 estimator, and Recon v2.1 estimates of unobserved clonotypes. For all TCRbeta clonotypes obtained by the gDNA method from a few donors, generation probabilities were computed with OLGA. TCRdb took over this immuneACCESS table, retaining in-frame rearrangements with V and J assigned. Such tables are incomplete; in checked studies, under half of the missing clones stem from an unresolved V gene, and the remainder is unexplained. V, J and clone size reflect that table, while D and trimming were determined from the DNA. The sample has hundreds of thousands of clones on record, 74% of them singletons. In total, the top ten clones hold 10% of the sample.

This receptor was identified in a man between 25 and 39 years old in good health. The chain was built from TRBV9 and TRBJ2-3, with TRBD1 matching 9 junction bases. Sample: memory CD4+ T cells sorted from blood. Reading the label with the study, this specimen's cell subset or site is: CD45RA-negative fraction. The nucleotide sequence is TGTGCCAGCGGGGACAGGGACACAGATACGCAGTATTTT. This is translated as CASGDRDTDTQYF.